Shown below are 23 T cell receptor beta chains from a single sample sequenced in a study of blood T cell repertoires in COVID-19. Profiled with immunoSEQ multiplex PCR; TCRdb holds only in-frame clones, not every one. There are roughly 170,000 clones in the sample; 70% to 90% occur only once, and around 3% lies in the top ten. Sequenced: peripheral blood. The receptors come from a middle-aged man with active or convalescent COVID-19.

The rearrangement links TRBV6-4 to TRBJ1-1; TRBD1 matches at 9 bases. This CDR3 is built from 15 residues. CDR1 and CDR2 (germline): MRHNA, SNTAGT. With 10 bases clipped from V and 5 bases from J, the junction kept 14 bases outside the gene matches. Here the CDR3 DNA reads TGTGCCACCAGAGGGTGGGACAGGGTGGAAACTGAAGCTTTCTTT. Encoded protein: CATRGWDRVETEAFF.

The chain links TRBV30 to TRBJ2-2; tentative D call: TRBD2 (5 bases). Trimming stripped 3 bases from V and 0 bases from J, with 11 bases between. The CDR3 covers 15 residues. The V gene's germline CDR1 is GTSNPN and CDR2 SVGIG (reference sequence). Here the CDR3 DNA reads TGTGCCTGGAGGGCCTTGAGGGCGAACACCGGGGAGCTGTTTTTT. Translation: CAWRALRANTGELFF.

The J gene is TRBJ2-2, the V gene TRBV4-2; TRBD2 matches 10 bases. CDR1 is LGHNA and CDR2 is YNFKEQ in the germline V gene. The CDR3 has 16 amino acids. Trimming removed 1 base from V and 6 bases from J; junction bases left unmatched: 5. Here the CDR3 reads CASSQGQRGGSGELFF. The CDR3 bases are TGTGCCAGCAGCCAAGGGCAGCGGGGGGGCTCCGGGGAGCTGTTTTTT.

V and J are TRBV2 and TRBJ2-1; the D is unclear. Trimming shortened V by 2 bases and J by 6 bases, and 8 bases separated the two germline ends. The V gene's germline CDR1 is SNHLY and CDR2 FYNNEI. The CDR3 is 13 residues long. The CDR3 is CASSEPGPNEQFF. The CDR3 bases are TGTGCCAGCAGTGAACCTGGGCCCAATGAGCAGTTCTTC.

The chain couples TRBV30 to TRBJ1-6; D perhaps matches TRBD1 (6 bases). CDR1 is GTSNPN, CDR2 SVGIG, per germline (reference sequence). The CDR3 is 14 residues long. Between the trimmed V and J ends, which lost 4 bases and 4 bases, there was a span of 11 bases. The CDR3 here is CAWTIGQYNSPLHF. CDR3 sequence (DNA): TGTGCCTGGACTATCGGACAGTATAATTCACCCCTCCACTTT.

The table lists this clone with many counts. V gene TRBV5-1 combines with J gene TRBJ2-1; TRBD2 is a possible D gene (6 bases). Germline CDR1 is SGHRS and CDR2 is YFSETQ. Trimming cost V 0 bases and J 15 bases, with 13 bases left between them. The CDR3 spans 12 residues. The CDR3 DNA is TGCGCCAGCAGCTTGGGGAGGGGCCATTGGTTCTTC. This sequence encodes CASSLGRGHWFF. Full variable domain (remainder filled in from reference TRBV5-1 and TRBJ2-1): KAGVTQTPRYLIKTRGQQVTLSCSPISGHRSVSWYQQTPGQGLQFLFEYFSETQRNKGNFPGRFSGRQFSNSRSEMNVSTLELGDSALYLCASSLGRGHWFFGPGTRLTVL.

Comments on this clone: One junction end disagrees with the germline gene, perhaps due to a read error. The chain joins TRBV15 to TRBJ1-1; possibly TRBD1 for D (6 bases). This CDR3 spans 14 amino acids. Germline CDR1 and CDR2: LNHNV and YYDKDF (reference sequence). The CDR3 loop is CATSGEQGYTEAFF. The CDR3 region has the DNA TGTGCCACCAGCGGAGAACAGGGATACACTGAAGCTTTCTTT. The full variable domain, in which reference TRBV15 and TRBJ1-1 provide the parts outside the CDR3, is DAMVIQNPRYQVTQFGKPVTLSCSQTLNHNVMYWYQQKSSQAPKLLFHYYDKDFNNEADTPDNFQSRRPNTSFCFLDIRSPGLGDTAMYLCATSGEQGYTEAFFGQGTRLTVV.

The genes are TRBV28 and TRBJ1-2, with unresolved D. Trimming took 7 bases from V and 8 from J, leaving 11 bases between them. From germline, CDR1 is MDHEN and CDR2 SYDVKM. The CDR3 spans 11 residues. The CDR3 spells CASIPVRGYTF. The CDR3 nucleotides read TGTGCCAGCATTCCAGTGCGGGGCTACACCTTC.

The chain employs TRBV30 and TRBJ1-3; D is uncertain. Germline V gene data show CDR1 as GTSNPN and CDR2 as SVGIG (reference sequence). Trimming cost V 7 bases and J 0 bases, with 7 bases left between them. The CDR3 length is 12 residues. The CDR3 region has the DNA TGTGCCTTGTCTCTCTCTGGAAACACCATATATTTT. Residues: CALSLSGNTIYF.

The rearrangement joins TRBV7-9 to TRBJ2-5; weak D call: TRBD1 (6 bases). The ends were cut back, 5 bases at V and 1 base at J, with 11 bases in the middle. Germline loops: CDR1 SEHNR, CDR2 FQNEAQ (reference sequence). The CDR3 contains 14 residues. The CDR3 coding sequence is TGTGCCAGCAGCCCATGGACAGTCCAAGAGACCCAGTACTTC. Residues: CASSPWTVQETQYF.

The gene calls are TRBV12-3 or TRBV12-4 and TRBJ2-3; D perhaps matches TRBD1 (7 bases). There are 12 residues in the CDR3. Trimming left V 8 bases short and J 7 bases short, with 13 bases between. CDR3 sequence reads: CASAGGLNTQYF. In nucleotides, the CDR3 is TGTGCCAGCGCAGGGGGGTTGAATACGCAGTATTTT.

The genes are TRBV6-2 or TRBV6-3 and TRBJ1-5; no reliable D call. Trimming left V 0 bases short and J 13 bases short, with 13 bases between. CDR3 length: 13 residues. Per the germline V gene, CDR1 is MNHEY and CDR2 is SVGEGT. CDR3 DNA sequence: TGTGCCAGCAGTTACTCGAGGTCCAGTCAGCAGCATTTT. It specifies CASSYSRSSQQHF.

The chain carries TRBV28 and TRBJ1-5; D might be TRBD1 (5 bases). Between the trimmed V and J ends, which lost 7 bases and 4 bases, there was a span of 17 bases. Germline CDR1 MDHEN, CDR2 SYDVKM. The CDR3 contains 15 residues. The CDR3 nucleotides are TGTGCCAGCACCGTATCCCGGGGGTGGAATCAGCCCCAGCATTTT. It encodes CASTVSRGWNQPQHF.

This chain uses TRBV19 with TRBJ2-5; D possibly corresponds to TRBD1 (6 bases). Trimming shortened V by 2 bases and J by 5 bases, and 9 bases separated the two germline ends. Germline-derived CDR1 and CDR2 are LNHDA and SQIVND (reference sequence). The CDR3 length is 13 residues. The CDR3 is CASSINRVETQYF. CDR3 DNA sequence: TGTGCCAGTAGTATAAACAGGGTTGAGACCCAGTACTTC. Drawing the rest from reference TRBV19 and TRBJ2-5, the complete variable domain is DGGITQSPKYLFRKEGQNVTLSCEQNLNHDAMYWYRQDPGQGLRLIYYSQIVNDFQKGDIAEGYSVSREKKESFPLTVTSAQKNPTAFYLCASSINRVETQYFGPGTRLLVL.

The chain recombines TRBV5-1 with TRBJ2-1; 8 positions agree with TRBD2. The CDR3 is 18 amino acids. J lost 2 bases, V lost 0 bases, and 10 bases had no gene match. The V gene's germline CDR1 is SGHRS and CDR2 YFSETQ. This CDR3 is CASSLVPPTSGPYNEQFF. Here the CDR3 DNA reads TGCGCCAGCAGCTTGGTCCCTCCTACTAGCGGACCCTACAATGAGCAGTTCTTC.

This chain joins TRBV27 and TRBJ2-2; the match to TRBD2 covers 8 bases. Germline trimming cut 3 bases from V and 5 bases from J; bases unmatched to any gene: 5. This CDR3 has 15 amino acids. Germline V CDR1 and CDR2: MNHEY, SMNVEV (reference sequence). The CDR3 nucleotides are TGTGCCAGCAGTTTTGGGACTAGGTCGACCGGGGAGCTGTTTTTT. It translates to CASSFGTRSTGELFF.

The V and J genes are TRBV3-1 (or the pseudogene TRBV3-2) and TRBJ1-6; 8 bases agree with TRBD1. The V segment lost 1 base and the J segment 6 bases; nucleotides outside the gene matches: 8. The CDR3 runs to 17 residues. Germline V gene sequence: CDR1 LGHDT, CDR2 YNNKEL (reference sequence). In nucleotides, the CDR3 is TGTGCCAGCAGCCAAGTACTATACGACAGGGGTAATTCACCCCTCCACTTT. Protein product: CASSQVLYDRGNSPLHF.

This clone occurred a few times. V usage is TRBV19 and J usage is TRBJ1-6; TRBD1 is a possible D gene (6 bases). CDR1 is LNHDA and CDR2 is SQIVND in the germline V gene (reference sequence). The CDR3 sequence is 13 residues long. Trimming stripped 7 bases from V and 9 bases from J, with 13 bases between. The CDR3 DNA reads as TGTGCCAGTAAAGGGCAGGGGATTTCACCCCTCCACTTT. Translation: CASKGQGISPLHF.

The chain links TRBV24-1 to TRBJ2-5, with TRBD2 identical over 8 bases. This CDR3 spans 14 amino acids. Germline-derived CDR1 and CDR2 are KGHDR and SFDVKD. J was trimmed by 3 bases and V by 7 bases; bases with no gene match: 6. In nucleotides, the CDR3 is TGTGCCACCAGCCAGACTAGCGCAGAAGAGACCCAGTACTTC. It yields the protein CATSQTSAEETQYF.

The chain couples TRBV11-2 to TRBJ2-4; 8 bases line up with TRBD2. The CDR3 contains 14 residues. Trimming at V came to 1 base and at J to 8 bases, leaving 4 bases not matched to a gene. The germline V gene has CDR1 SGHAT and CDR2 FQNNGV. The CDR3 protein is CASSLAGTRDIQYF. Written as DNA, the CDR3 is TGTGCCAGCAGCTTAGCCGGGACTAGGGACATTCAGTACTTC.

V is TRBV7-2 and J is TRBJ2-3; D not resolved. Trimming took off 4 bases at V and 0 bases at J, with 5 bases between the two ends. This CDR3 is built from 13 residues. Germline V gene data show CDR1 as SGHTA and CDR2 as FQGNSA. In DNA, the CDR3 is TGTGCCAGCAGCTCCTCTAGCACAGATACGCAGTATTTT. This encodes CASSSSSTDTQYF.

The J gene is TRBJ2-5, the V gene TRBV7-8, with 8 positions matching TRBD1. The CDR3 length is 18 residues. Germline CDR1 and CDR2: SGHVS and FQNEAQ. J lost 2 bases, V lost 3 bases, and 14 bases had no gene match. The CDR3 region is CASSFSPPTGVGQETQYF. The CDR3, as DNA: TGTGCCAGCAGCTTCTCCCCTCCGACAGGGGTGGGGCAAGAGACCCAGTACTTC.

The V call is TRBV4-2, the J call TRBJ2-1; a weak D match, TRBD1 (7 bases). The germline gives CDR1 LGHNA, CDR2 YNFKEQ. V gave up 1 base and J gave up 5 bases, with 12 bases separating them. There are 15 residues in the CDR3. The CDR3 is CASSQAAGTDNEQFF. The CDR3 nucleotides are TGTGCCAGCAGCCAAGCGGCGGGGACAGACAATGAGCAGTTCTTC.